Shown below are 14 T cell receptor beta chains from a single sample sequenced in a study of OX40 agonist ivuxolimab in advanced cancers. Generated by immunoSEQ multiplex PCR, the TCRdb table keeps only in-frame clones and is missing some. The data hold 50,000 to 70,000 clones, with roughly 90% observed a single time. The material sequenced was CD4+ or CD8+ T cells sorted from blood, taken in a trial of the OX40 agonist ivuxolimab. The origin of the receptors is an adult with an advanced solid tumor such as melanoma, head and neck, liver or kidney cancer.

CDR3 sequence reads: CASSTVAGVGNEQFF. The CDR3 bases are TGTGCCAGTAGTACAGTAGCGGGAGTTGGCAATGAGCAGTTCTTC. This chain links TRBV19 with TRBJ2-1; TRBD2 aligns across 9 bases. V lost 4 bases and J lost 6; bases outside the gene matches: 7. Germline values: CDR1 LNHDA, CDR2 SQIVND (reference sequence). The CDR3 loop spans 15 amino acids.

The CDR3 nucleotides read TGTGCCAGCAGTACGACCTTTAACTATGGCTACACCTTC. Residues: CASSTTFNYGYTF. The J gene is TRBJ1-2, the V gene TRBV6-5; D not resolved. Trimming stripped 5 bases from V and 1 base from J, with 8 bases between. Germline-derived CDR1 and CDR2 are MNHEY and SVGAGI. The CDR3 sequence is 13 residues long.

This sequence joins TRBV5-5 and TRBJ2-7; TRBD1 is a possible D gene (6 bases). The CDR3 sequence is 14 residues long. In germline, CDR1 is SGHKS, CDR2 YYEKEE (reference sequence). V lost 5 bases to trimming and J lost 3 bases, with 15 bases between them. The CDR3 region has the DNA TGTGCCAGCAGGCCGGGCCAGGGGATCTACGAGCAGTACTTC. It codes for CASRPGQGIYEQYF.

In its sample, this clone was seen once. The chain joins TRBV27 to TRBJ1-5, with a weak D call TRBD1 (5 bases). The CDR3 has 15 residues. Trimming stripped 5 bases from V and 1 base from J, with 12 bases between. The germline V gene has CDR1 MNHEY and CDR2 SMNVEV (reference sequence). The CDR3 spells CASSVNRDSNQPQHF. CDR3 nucleotide sequence: TGTGCCAGCAGTGTCAACCGGGACAGCAATCAGCCCCAGCATTTT.

V is TRBV7-9 and J is TRBJ2-1; 12 bases are shared with TRBD2. From germline, CDR1 is SEHNR and CDR2 FQNEAQ (reference sequence). V shed 3 bases, J shed 7 bases, and the junction held 1 base outside the gene matches. The CDR3 contains 14 residues. The CDR3, as DNA: TGTGCCAGCAGCTTGACTAGCGGGGGTAATGAGCAGTTCTTC. It encodes CASSLTSGGNEQFF.

V and J are TRBV27 and TRBJ1-2; the D gene is possibly TRBD1 (6 bases). Trimming removed 0 bases from V and 5 bases from J, with 16 bases in between. The CDR3 contains 16 residues. CDR1 is MNHEY and CDR2 is SMNVEV in the germline V gene (reference sequence). CDR3 loop: CASSLSIRGGKYGYTF. The CDR3 DNA reads TGTGCCAGCAGTTTATCGATCAGGGGCGGGAAGTATGGCTACACCTTC.

The chain is built from TRBV4-1 and TRBJ2-2, with D perhaps TRBD2 (6 bases). This CDR3 is 18 amino acids long. With 0 bases removed from V and 0 bases from J, the gap between germline ends came to 14 bases. Per germline, CDR1 MGHRA and CDR2 YSYEKL. In DNA form, the CDR3 reads TGCGCCAGCAGCCAAGAGGGGCGGGGTTATTCGAACACCGGGGAGCTGTTTTTT. It is translated as CASSQEGRGYSNTGELFF.

The J gene is TRBJ1-5, the V gene TRBV5-1; possibly TRBD1 for D (5 bases). This CDR3 is built from 13 residues. Germline-derived CDR1 and CDR2 are SGHRS and YFSETQ. The V and J ends lost 4 bases and 10 bases respectively, with 15 bases between them. The CDR3: CASSMTERGPQHF. DNA for the CDR3: TGCGCCAGCAGCATGACCGAGAGGGGACCCCAGCATTTT.

This clone was recorded a few times. The CDR3 sequence: CASSANTNTEAFF. The CDR3 DNA is TGTGCCAGCAGCGCTAATACGAACACTGAAGCTTTCTTT. The chain has TRBV7-9 and TRBJ1-1; D is uncertain. The germline gives CDR1 SEHNR, CDR2 FQNEAQ (reference sequence). This CDR3 has 13 amino acids. V was trimmed by 5 bases and J by 1 base, leaving 8 bases between them.

As DNA, the CDR3 is TGCAGCTCCTCGGGGGAGGGAGGGCCAAGCAGCGAGCAGTACTTC. This encodes CSSSGEGGPSSEQYF. This chain uses TRBV29-1 with TRBJ2-7; 7 bases fit TRBD2. Trimming took 8 bases from V and 6 from J; bases not matched to a gene: 19. The CDR3 covers 15 residues. CDR1 is SQVTM and CDR2 is ANQGSEA in the germline V gene.

The genes are TRBV5-1 and TRBJ2-2; D is unresolved. Germline CDR1 and CDR2: SGHRS and YFSETQ. V shed 3 bases and J shed 1 base, with 13 bases lying between them. The CDR3 contains 16 residues. Here the CDR3 DNA reads TGCGCCAGCAGCTCCCGGAGTAGCCAGAACACCGGGGAGCTGTTTTTT. Protein sequence: CASSSRSSQNTGELFF.

V gene TRBV29-1 combines with J gene TRBJ2-3, with D possibly matching TRBD2 (5 bases). Germline V lookup: CDR1 SQVTM, CDR2 ANQGSEA. This CDR3 contains 13 residues. The germline V and J ends were trimmed by 7 bases and 6 bases, with 17 bases remaining between them. The CDR3 sequence is CSEIGRGGDTQYF. In DNA form, the CDR3 reads TGCAGCGAAATTGGGCGAGGCGGGGATACGCAGTATTTT.

V is TRBV5-8 and J is TRBJ2-7; D is perhaps TRBD1 (5 bases). Between the trimmed V and J ends, which lost 0 bases and 3 bases, there was a span of 16 bases. CDR1 is SGHTS and CDR2 is YDEGEE in the germline V gene. The CDR3 is 16 amino acids. CDR3: CASSLGSGRIVYEQYF. CDR3 DNA: TGTGCCAGCAGCTTGGGTTCAGGGCGTATTGTCTACGAGCAGTACTTC.

This rearrangement joins TRBV21-1 to TRBJ2-3; the D call in the table, TRBD1, was not verified against the DNA. TRBV21-1 is classified as a pseudogene. The CDR3 sequence is 16 residues long. The CDR3 spells CASSSEGVLCTDTQYF. The CDR3 nucleotides read TGTGCCAGCAGCTCCGAGGGGGTCCTCTGCACAGATACGCAGTATTTT.